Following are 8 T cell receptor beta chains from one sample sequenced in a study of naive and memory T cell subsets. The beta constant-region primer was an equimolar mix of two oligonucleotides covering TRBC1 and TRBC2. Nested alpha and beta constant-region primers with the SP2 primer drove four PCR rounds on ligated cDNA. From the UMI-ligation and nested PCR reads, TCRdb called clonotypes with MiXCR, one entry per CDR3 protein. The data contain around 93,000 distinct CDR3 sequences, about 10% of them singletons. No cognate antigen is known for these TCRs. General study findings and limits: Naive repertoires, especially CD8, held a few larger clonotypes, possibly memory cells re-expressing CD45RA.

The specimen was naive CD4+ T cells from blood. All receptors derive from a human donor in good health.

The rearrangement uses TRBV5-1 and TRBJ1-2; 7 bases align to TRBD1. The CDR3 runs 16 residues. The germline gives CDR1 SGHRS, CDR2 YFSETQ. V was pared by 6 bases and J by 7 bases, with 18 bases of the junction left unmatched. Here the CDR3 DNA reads TGCGCCAGCAAACCACCCCCTGACGGGACAGATCGTGGCTACACCTTC. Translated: CASKPPPDGTDRGYTF.

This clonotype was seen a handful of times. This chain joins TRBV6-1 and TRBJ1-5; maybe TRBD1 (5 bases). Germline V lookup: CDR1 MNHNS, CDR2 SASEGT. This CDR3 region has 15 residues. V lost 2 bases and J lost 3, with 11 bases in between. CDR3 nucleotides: TGTGCCAGCAGTGAACCCTGGGGCGTCAATCAGCCCCAGCATTTT. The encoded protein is CASSEPWGVNQPQHF.

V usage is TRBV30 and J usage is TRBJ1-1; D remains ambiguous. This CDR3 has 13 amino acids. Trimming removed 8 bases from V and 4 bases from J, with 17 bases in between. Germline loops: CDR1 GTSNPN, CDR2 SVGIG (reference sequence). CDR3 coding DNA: TGTGCCGGTCGGACGGGGTGGGGCACTGAAGCTTTCTTT. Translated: CAGRTGWGTEAFF.

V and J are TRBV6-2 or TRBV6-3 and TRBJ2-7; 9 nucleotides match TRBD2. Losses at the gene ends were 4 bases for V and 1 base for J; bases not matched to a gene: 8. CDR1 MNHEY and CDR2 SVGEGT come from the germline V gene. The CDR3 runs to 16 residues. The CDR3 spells CASSSPYSGSSYEQYF. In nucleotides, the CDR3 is TGTGCCAGCAGTTCCCCGTATAGCGGGAGTTCCTACGAGCAGTACTTC.

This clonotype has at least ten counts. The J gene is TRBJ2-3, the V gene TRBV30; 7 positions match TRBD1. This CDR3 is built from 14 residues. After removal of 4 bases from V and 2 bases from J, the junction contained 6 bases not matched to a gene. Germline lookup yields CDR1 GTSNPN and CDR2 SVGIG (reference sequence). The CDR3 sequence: CAWNRQGYTDTQYF. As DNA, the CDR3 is TGTGCCTGGAACCGACAGGGCTACACAGATACGCAGTATTTT.

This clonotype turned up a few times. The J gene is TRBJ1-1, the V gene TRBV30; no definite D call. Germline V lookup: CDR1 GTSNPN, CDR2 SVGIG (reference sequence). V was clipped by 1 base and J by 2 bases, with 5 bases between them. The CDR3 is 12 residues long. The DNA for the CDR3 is TGTGCCTGGAGTGGGACCAACACTGAAGCTTTCTTT. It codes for CAWSGTNTEAFF. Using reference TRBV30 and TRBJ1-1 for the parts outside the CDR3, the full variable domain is SQTIHQWPATLVQPVGSPLSLECTVEGTSNPNLYWYRQAAGRGLQLLFYSVGIGQISSEVPQNLSASRPQDRQFILSSKKLLLSDSGFYLCAWSGTNTEAFFGQGTRLTVV.

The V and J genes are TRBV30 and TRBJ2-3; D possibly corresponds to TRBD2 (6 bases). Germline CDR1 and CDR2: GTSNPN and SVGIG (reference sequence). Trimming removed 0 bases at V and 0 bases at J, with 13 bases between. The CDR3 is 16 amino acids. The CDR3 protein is CAWSVGGAGSTDTQYF. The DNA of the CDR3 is TGTGCCTGGAGTGTCGGTGGGGCGGGGAGCACAGATACGCAGTATTTT.

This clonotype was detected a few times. The CDR3 here is CASSSPGTSGAENTGELFF. CDR3 sequence (DNA): TGTGCCAGCAGCTCTCCCGGGACTAGCGGGGCGGAGAACACCGGGGAGCTGTTTTTT. The chain is built from TRBV12-3 or TRBV12-4 and TRBJ2-2; 13 bases fit TRBD2. V shed 6 bases and J 1 base; nucleotides not matched to a gene: 11. This CDR3 has 19 residues.